These T cell receptor beta chains were read from a single sample in a study of blood T cells in healthy people across ages. MiXCR, applied by TCRdb to the 5' RACE reads, yields one record per CDR3 protein. This table holds around 900,000 distinct CDR3 sequences, 51% found once. Sequenced material: blood. Source of these receptors: a woman aged 60-75 years in good health. Both conserved end residues are part of each CDR3. A D gene is named only where the DNA matches it firmly. Only some rows state a clone size, as once, few, many or a class for expanded clones.

cdr3_nt	cdr3_aa	v_call	j_call	d_call	clone_size
TGTGCCACCAGCAGCGGGTCAGAGGCCTACGAGCAGTACTTC	CATSSGSEAYEQYF	TRBV15	TRBJ2-7	.	.
TGCAGCGGCGGGACTACCACAGATACGCAGTATTTT	CSGGTTTDTQYF	TRBV29-1	TRBJ2-3	TRBD2	few
TGTGCCAGCAGCGCGACGGGGGTCCAAGAGACCCAGTACTTC	CASSATGVQETQYF	TRBV9	TRBJ2-5	.	few
TGTGCCAGCGGGGAGAGTGCCTACACAGATACGCAGTATTTT	CASGESAYTDTQYF	TRBV21-1	TRBJ2-3	.	.
TGTGCCAGCAGTCCCGAGGGGGGAAAGACCCAGTACTTC	CASSPEGGKTQYF	TRBV2	TRBJ2-5	.	few
TGCGCCAGCAGGGGGGTCCAGCCCAACACCGGGGAGCTGTTTTTT	CASRGVQPNTGELFF	TRBV5-1	TRBJ2-2	.	.
TGTGCCAGCAGTTTTCTGGGGCGCGAAGAGACCCAGTACTTC	CASSFLGREETQYF	TRBV28	TRBJ2-5	.	.
TGCGCCAGCAGCCAAGAATACGGGTTGGCGGGCAAAAACATTCAGTACTTC	CASSQEYGLAGKNIQYF	TRBV4-1	TRBJ2-4	.	once
TGCAGTGCTAGATGGCGGGCTTCTTACACCGGGGAGCTGTTTTTT	CSARWRASYTGELFF	TRBV20-1	TRBJ2-2	.	few
TGCGCCAGCAGCCAAGAATATTTTCTAGGGGTTCTAAGTGGCTACACCTTC	CASSQEYFLGVLSGYTF	TRBV4-3	TRBJ1-2	.	.
TGTGCCAGCAGGGGGGGTTGGGAGCTGGTCACCGGGGAGCTGTTTTTT	CASRGGWELVTGELFF	TRBV12-3/TRBV12-4	TRBJ2-2	.	.
TGTGCCACCAGTGTCACCTCATGGGGCAGGGGAAGAGGCAATGAGCAGTTCTTC	CATSVTSWGRGRGNEQFF	TRBV24-1	TRBJ2-1	.	.
TGTGCCAGCAGTTTCCACCCAATCACTCAGGGGGAGCAGTACTTC	CASSFHPITQGEQYF	TRBV27	TRBJ2-7	.	.
TGTGCCAGCAGTTACGGACTAGCGACGTACAATGAGCAGTTCTTC	CASSYGLATYNEQFF	TRBV6-5	TRBJ2-1	TRBD2	.
TGTGCCAGCAGCCCGGGACTTGCGGGTTGGGATGAGCAGTTCTTC	CASSPGLAGWDEQFF	TRBV7-2	TRBJ2-1	.	.
TGCAGTGCTAGCGGAGGGACCACAGATACGCAGTATTTT	CSASGGTTDTQYF	TRBV20-1	TRBJ2-3	.	few
TGTGCCGCCGGCTGGGGATCCAACGAGCAGTACTTC	CAAGWGSNEQYF	TRBV7-9	TRBJ2-7	.	once
TGCAGTGCTAGAGAGGACCCTTGGAATCAGCCCCAGCATTTT	CSAREDPWNQPQHF	TRBV20-1	TRBJ1-5	.	.
TGCGCCAGCAGGGAGACAGGGAGGGCTGAAGCTTTCTTT	CASRETGRAEAFF	TRBV4-1	TRBJ1-1	TRBD1	.
TGTGCCAGCACCGACAGATCCCAAATCTATGGCTACACCTTC	CASTDRSQIYGYTF	TRBV12-3/TRBV12-4	TRBJ1-2	.	.
TGCGCCAGCAGCTTGGAGGCAGATACCACCTCCTACGAGCAGTACTTC	CASSLEADTTSYEQYF	TRBV5-1	TRBJ2-7	.	.
TGTGCCATCACAGACAGGGCGGCGTCCTACGAGCAGTACTTC	CAITDRAASYEQYF	TRBV10-3	TRBJ2-7	TRBD1	once
TGTGCCATCAGTGAGCCCGATCAGCTCCAGCATTTT	CAISEPDQLQHF	TRBV10-3	TRBJ1-5	.	.
TGCAGCGGGGCAGAGACCACCTACAATGAGCAGTTCTTC	CSGAETTYNEQFF	TRBV29-1	TRBJ2-1	.	.